This record covers a single TCR beta chain. The length of the CDR3 is 19 residues. Germline CDR1 SEHNR, CDR2 FQNEAQ (reference sequence). Trimming at V came to 3 bases and at J to 0 bases, leaving 12 bases not matched to a gene. Source study methods: From reference gene primer amplification, estimates of nucleated cell counts were derived. The method was immunoSEQ multiplex PCR; TCRdb's version includes in-frame clones alone and lacks a portion of them. Clone size and V and J calls were adopted from that table, with D and trimming inferred from the DNA. The profile covers roughly 190,000 clones, with more than 75% appearing a single time and approximately 4% taken by the ten largest. This entry is derived from a study of blood T cell repertoires in COVID-19. Turning to the study itself: Whether acute or convalescent, the COVID-19 samples came from the United States, Italy and Spain.

This TCR came from a man between 18 and 29 years old with active or convalescent COVID-19. V is TRBV7-9 and J is TRBJ1-3, with TRBD1 matching 9 bases. The specimen was peripheral blood. The CDR3 is CASSFWGEQGALSGNTIYF. The DNA for the CDR3 is TGTGCCAGCAGCTTTTGGGGCGAACAGGGGGCCCTCTCTGGAAACACCATATATTTT.